This T cell receptor (beta chain) appears in the sequencing data of a study of cytomegalovirus exposure and HLA in healthy donors. The table came from immunoSEQ multiplex PCR; TCRdb's copy has only in-frame clones and leaves some out. The repertoire consists of roughly 200,000 clones, with around 86% occurring once and the leading ten covering around 7.2%. This TCR derives from a man aged 30 to 39 in good health and CMV-seropositive. The sequencing sample was made of PBMCs.

This chain's CDR3 is CASSPPAGHTDTQYF. The CDR3 DNA reads TGTGCCAGCAGCCCCCCAGCGGGTCACACAGATACGCAGTATTTT. The V gene is TRBV5-6, the J gene TRBJ2-3; possible D gene TRBD2, 6 bases. Trimming shortened V by 4 bases and J by 2 bases, and 14 bases separated the two germline ends. The length of the CDR3 is 15 residues. The germline V gene has CDR1 SGHDT and CDR2 YYEEEE. Drawing the rest from reference TRBV5-6 and TRBJ2-3, the complete variable domain is DAGVTQSPTHLIKTRGQQVTLRCSPKSGHDTVSWYQQALGQGPQFIFQYYEEEERQRGNFPDRFSGHQFPNYSSELNVNALLLGDSALYLCASSPPAGHTDTQYFGPGTRLTVL.